The clone carrying this T cell receptor beta chain appeared a few times. What it binds is not known. The entry originates in a study of T cells in Graves' hyperthyroidism and ophthalmopathy. Study-level points and caveats: Ophthalmopathy was predicted by the model a median of about 6.7 months ahead of onset.

It was RNA transcripts that yielded the amplified TCR beta CDR3 regions. TCR CDR3 underwent first-round RT-PCR with the HTBI primer set. Each CDR3 protein is one row after TCRdb ran MiXCR on the multiplex PCR reads. The profile shows fewer than 750,000 distinct CDR3 sequences, about 14% of them singletons. Among ophthalmopathy patients, the Clinical Activity Score reached at least 3, the NOSPECS grade reached at least 4, and duration remained under 3 months. The V and J ends lost 1 base and 5 bases respectively, with 17 bases between them. Germline V gives CDR1 KGHSH, CDR2 LQKENI. The CDR3 has 17 residues.

The chain has TRBV18 and TRBJ2-2; no definite D call. Sample: blood. The clonotype comes from a woman in her 50s with Graves' ophthalmopathy. CDR3 sequence: CASSPQGWELGTGELFF. In nucleotides, the CDR3 is TGTGCCAGCTCACCACAGGGATGGGAACTTGGAACCGGGGAGCTGTTTTTT.